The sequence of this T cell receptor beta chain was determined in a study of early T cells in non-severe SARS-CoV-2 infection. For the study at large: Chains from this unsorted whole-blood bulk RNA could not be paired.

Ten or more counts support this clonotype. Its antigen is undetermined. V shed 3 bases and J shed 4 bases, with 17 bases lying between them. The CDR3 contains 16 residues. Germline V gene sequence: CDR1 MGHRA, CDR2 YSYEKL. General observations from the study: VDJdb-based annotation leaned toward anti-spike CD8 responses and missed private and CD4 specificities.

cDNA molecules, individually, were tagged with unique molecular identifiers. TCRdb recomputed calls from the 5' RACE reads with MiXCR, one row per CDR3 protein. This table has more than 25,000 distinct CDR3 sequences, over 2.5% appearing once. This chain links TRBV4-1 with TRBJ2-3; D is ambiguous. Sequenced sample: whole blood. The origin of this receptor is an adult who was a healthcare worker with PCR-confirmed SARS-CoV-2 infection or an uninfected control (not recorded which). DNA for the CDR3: TGCGCCAGCAGCCAGTCAGGACCAATAGAATCAGATACGCAGTATTTT. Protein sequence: CASSQSGPIESDTQYF.